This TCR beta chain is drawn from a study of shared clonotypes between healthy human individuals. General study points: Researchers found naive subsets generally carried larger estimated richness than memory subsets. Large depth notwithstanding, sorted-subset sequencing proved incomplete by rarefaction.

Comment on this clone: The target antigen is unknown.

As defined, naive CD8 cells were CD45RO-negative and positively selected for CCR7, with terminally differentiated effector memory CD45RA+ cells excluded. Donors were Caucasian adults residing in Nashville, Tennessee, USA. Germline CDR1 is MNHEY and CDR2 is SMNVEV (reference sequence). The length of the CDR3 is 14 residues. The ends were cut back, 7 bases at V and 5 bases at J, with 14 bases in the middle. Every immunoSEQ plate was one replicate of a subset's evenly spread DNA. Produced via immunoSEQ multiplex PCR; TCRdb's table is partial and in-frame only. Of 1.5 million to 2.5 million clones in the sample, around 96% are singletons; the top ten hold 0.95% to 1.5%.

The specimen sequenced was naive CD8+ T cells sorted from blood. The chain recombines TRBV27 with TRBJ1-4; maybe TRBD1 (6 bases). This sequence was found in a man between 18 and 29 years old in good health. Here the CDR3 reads CASTWGHRNEKLFF. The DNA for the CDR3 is TGTGCCAGCACTTGGGGACATCGGAATGAAAAACTGTTTTTT. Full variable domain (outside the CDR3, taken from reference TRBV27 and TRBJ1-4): EAQVTQNPRYLITVTGKKLTVTCSQNMNHEYMSWYRQDPGLGLRQIYYSMNVEVTDKGDVPEGYKVSRKEKRNFPLILESPSPNQTSLYFCASTWGHRNEKLFFGSGTQLSVL.